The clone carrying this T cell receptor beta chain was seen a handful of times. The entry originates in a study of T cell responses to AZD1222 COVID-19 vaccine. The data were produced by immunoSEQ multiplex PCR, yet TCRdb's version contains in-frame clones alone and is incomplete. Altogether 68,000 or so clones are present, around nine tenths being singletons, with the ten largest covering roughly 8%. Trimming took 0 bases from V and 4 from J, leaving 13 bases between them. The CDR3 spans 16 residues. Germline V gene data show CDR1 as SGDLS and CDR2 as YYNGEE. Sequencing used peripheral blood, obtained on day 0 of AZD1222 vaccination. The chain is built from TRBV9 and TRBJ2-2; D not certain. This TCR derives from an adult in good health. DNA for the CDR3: TGTGCCAGCAGCGTAGGAGGTTCCTCGGGCACCGGGGAGCTGTTTTTT. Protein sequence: CASSVGGSSGTGELFF.